The present TCR beta chain was sequenced within a study of T cell repertoires in cytomegalovirus infection. Study summary: Recently identified HLA-C-restricted and well-studied HLA-B-restricted CMV epitopes were used. Indicated by public TCR beta signatures were CMV infection and matching HLA type. Regarding the study as a whole: Identification of carriers of CMV plus the relevant HLA was achieved through cumulative public TCR beta family frequency. HLA-C-restricted CMV-specific TCR beta clonotypes were dominant in the ex vivo response.

Remarks on this clonotype: Its specificity is not known.

The CDR3 totals 15 residues. V lost 1 base to trimming and J lost 3 bases, with 12 bases between them. Germline V gives CDR1 SEHNR, CDR2 FQNEAQ (reference sequence). In TCRdb, the reads were re-called with MiXCR into one record per CDR3 protein. The data show about 700,000 distinct CDR3 sequences, 30% to 40% seen once. The sequence came from a human donor in good health (CMV status not recorded). Some clones in this sample may be carry-over from other donors' samples. Specimen: cultured PBMCs, collected from culture after CMV antigen stimulation. The chain is built from TRBV7-9 and TRBJ1-2, with a weak D call TRBD1 (5 bases). CDR3 in amino acids: CASSLGQGGHYGYTF. Written as DNA, the CDR3 is TGTGCCAGCAGCTTAGGGCAGGGAGGACACTATGGCTACACCTTC.